This T cell receptor (beta chain) originates from a study of identical twins. The study, taken as a whole, reports: Models underpredicted monozygotic twin sharing of out-of-frame TCR alpha. Memory repertoires lacked the insertion deficit that abundant cord blood beta clonotypes showed.

Germline CDR1 and CDR2: SGHTA and FQGNSA. V was shortened by 8 bases and J by 1 base, with 14 bases between the two germline ends. The CDR3 extends over 14 amino acids. Remarks on this clonotype: Its target is unknown.

Each CDR3 protein gets one entry after TCRdb re-called the 5' RACE reads with MiXCR. The table has 500,000 or so distinct CDR3 sequences, 20% to 25% seen once. This same sample was also taken into another study, of T cells expressing NK-cell markers. That source reports: There were seven HCMV-seropositive donors and one seronegative donor among the eight sequenced.

V gene TRBV7-2 combines with J gene TRBJ1-1, with no clear D. Material: CD4+ T cells sorted from blood. The sequence was collected from a woman aged 18-29 years in good health. DNA for the CDR3: TGTGCCAGCTACCCCGGGTGGGCGAACACTGAAGCTTTCTTT. Residues: CASYPGWANTEAFF.